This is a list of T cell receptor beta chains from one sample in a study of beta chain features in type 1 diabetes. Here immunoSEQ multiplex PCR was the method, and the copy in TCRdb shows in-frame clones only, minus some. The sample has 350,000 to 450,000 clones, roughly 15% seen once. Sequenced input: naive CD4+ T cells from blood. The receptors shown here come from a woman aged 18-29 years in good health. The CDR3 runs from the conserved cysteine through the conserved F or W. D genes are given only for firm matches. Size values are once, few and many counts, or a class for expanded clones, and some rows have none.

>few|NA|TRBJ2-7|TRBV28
TGTGCCAGCAGTGCCGGACTACCCGACCCCTACGAGCAGTACTTC
CASSAGLPDPYEQYF
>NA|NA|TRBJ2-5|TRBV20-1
TGCAGTATAGCAAGGGAGACCCAGTACTTC
CSIARETQYF
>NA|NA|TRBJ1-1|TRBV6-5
TGTGCCAGCAGCCCATACTCCCAGGGGAGCACTGAAGCTTTCTTT
CASSPYSQGSTEAFF
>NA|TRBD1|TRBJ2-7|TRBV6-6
TGTGCCAGCAGCTCCCCGGGACAGGGAACCTACGAGCAGTACTTC
CASSSPGQGTYEQYF
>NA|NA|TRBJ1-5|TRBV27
TGTGCCAGCAGAACAGGGTCCGGTCAGCCCCAGCATTTT
CASRTGSGQPQHF
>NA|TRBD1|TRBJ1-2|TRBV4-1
TGCGCCAGCAGCCAAGGGACAGGGAACTATGGCTACACCTTC
CASSQGTGNYGYTF
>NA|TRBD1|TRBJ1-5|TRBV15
TGTGCCACCAGCAGCTTTGACCGGGACAGGGTTGATCAGCCCCAGCATTTT
CATSSFDRDRVDQPQHF
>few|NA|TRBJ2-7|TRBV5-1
TGCGCCAGCAGCCTAGCCTACGAGCAGTACTTC
CASSLAYEQYF
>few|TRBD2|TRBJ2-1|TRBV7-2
TGTGCCAGCAGCTTAGGGTGGATTGGGGCTAGCGGACGCAATGAGCAGTTCTTC
CASSLGWIGASGRNEQFF
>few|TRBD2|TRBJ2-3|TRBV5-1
TGCGCCAGCAGCTTGAAGGGACTAGCGGGATACACAGATACGCAGTATTTT
CASSLKGLAGYTDTQYF
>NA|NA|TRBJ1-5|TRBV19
TGTGCCAGTAGTATACAGATTGTTCAGCCCCAGCATTTT
CASSIQIVQPQHF
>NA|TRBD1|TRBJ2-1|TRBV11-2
TGTGCCAGCAGCTTTCTCGGACAGGCCTCAACCAATGAGCAGTTCTTC
CASSFLGQASTNEQFF
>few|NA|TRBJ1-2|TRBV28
TGTGCCAGCAGTTTTGTCAGGGCCTATGGCTACACCTTC
CASSFVRAYGYTF
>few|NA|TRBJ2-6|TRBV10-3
TGTGCCATCAGTGCAGGGGCCACTGGGGCCAACGTCCTGACTTTC
CAISAGATGANVLTF
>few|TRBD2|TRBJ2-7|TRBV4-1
TGCGCCAGCAGCCAAGAGGTTCGCGGGAGGGTCTACGAGCAGTACTTC
CASSQEVRGRVYEQYF
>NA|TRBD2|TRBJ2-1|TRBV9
TGTGCCAGCAGTCGAGCGGGAGGCACCTACAATGAGCAGTTCTTC
CASSRAGGTYNEQFF
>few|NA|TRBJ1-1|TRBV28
TGTGCCAGCAGCCTACAGGGTAGGGCTGAAGCTTTCTTT
CASSLQGRAEAFF